These T cell receptor beta chains were read from a single sample in a study of cytomegalovirus exposure and HLA in healthy donors. Produced via immunoSEQ multiplex PCR; TCRdb's table is partial and in-frame only. Counted here are approximately 300,000 clones, under 90% occurring once; the ten biggest clones make up approximately 0.3%. Sequenced material: PBMCs. The source is a girl aged 2-15 years in good health and CMV-seronegative. Each CDR3 is given with its conserved first and last residue. A D gene is named only where the DNA matches it firmly. The size field is filled for only some rows; it gives once, few, many or a size class.

abundance,v_gene,j_gene,d_gene,CDR3aa,CDR3nt
.,TRBV9,TRBJ1-2,TRBD1,CASSVADRVGYGYTF,TGTGCCAGCAGCGTAGCTGACAGGGTAGGATATGGCTACACCTTC
.,TRBV7-3,TRBJ1-2,TRBD1,CASSRRQGYGYTF,TGTGCCAGCAGTCGAAGACAGGGCTATGGCTACACCTTC
once,TRBV28,TRBJ1-5,.,CASSSGGGSNQPQHF,TGTGCCAGCAGTTCCGGGGGTGGGAGCAATCAGCCCCAGCATTTT
.,TRBV29-1,TRBJ2-5,TRBD2,CSVEGLASAQYF,TGCAGCGTTGAGGGACTAGCGTCGGCCCAGTACTTC
.,TRBV28,TRBJ1-2,TRBD1,CASSLPGTGVYGYTF,TGTGCCAGCAGTTTACCGGGGACAGGGGTCTATGGCTACACCTTC
.,TRBV7-8,TRBJ1-3,.,CASSLLGGGGDPGNTIYF,TGTGCCAGCAGCTTACTGGGGGGGGGAGGAGACCCTGGAAACACCATATATTTT
.,TRBV5-4,TRBJ2-5,TRBD1,CASSAMTGETQYF,TGTGCCAGCAGCGCCATGACAGGGGAGACCCAGTACTTC
once,TRBV5-6,TRBJ1-4,.,CASSLRGLTNEKLFF,TGTGCCAGCAGCCTGAGAGGGCTGACTAATGAAAAACTGTTTTTT
few,TRBV7-9,TRBJ1-1,.,CASRRAEVNTEAFF,TGTGCCAGCCGGCGGGCCGAGGTGAACACTGAAGCTTTCTTT
.,TRBV28,TRBJ2-1,.,CASSGTGTNYNEQFF,TGTGCCAGCAGTGGAACCGGGACAAACTACAATGAGCAGTTCTTC
.,TRBV5-6,TRBJ1-5,TRBD1,CASSLMAGGSNQPQHF,TGTGCCAGCAGCTTGATGGCAGGGGGAAGCAATCAGCCCCAGCATTTT
.,TRBV5-8,TRBJ1-2,TRBD1,CASRATGDYYGYTF,TGTGCCAGCAGGGCGACAGGGGACTACTATGGCTACACCTTC
few,TRBV18,TRBJ1-5,.,CASSPQGRGNQPQHF,TGTGCCAGCTCACCACAGGGGAGGGGCAATCAGCCCCAGCATTTT
.,TRBV15,TRBJ2-5,.,CATSRDLWTDQETQYF,TGTGCCACCAGCAGAGACCTATGGACAGACCAAGAGACCCAGTACTTC
.,TRBV19,TRBJ1-1,.,CASSIAGLNTEAFF,TGTGCCAGTAGTATAGCCGGGTTGAACACTGAAGCTTTCTTT
.,TRBV27,TRBJ1-4,TRBD1,CASSSARWDRNEKLFF,TGTGCCAGCAGTTCAGCTCGGTGGGACAGGAATGAAAAACTGTTTTTT
.,TRBV7-9,TRBJ1-2,.,CASSAGVGTSGRYGYTF,TGTGCCAGCAGCGCGGGGGTTGGGACATCGGGTCGTTATGGCTACACCTTC
.,TRBV5-5,TRBJ1-3,.,CASARTAGSGNTIYF,TGTGCCAGCGCCCGGACAGCCGGCTCTGGAAACACCATATATTTT
.,TRBV18,TRBJ1-2,.,CASSPIESGAYGYTF,TGTGCCAGCTCACCCATAGAAAGTGGAGCCTATGGCTACACCTTC
.,TRBV7-9,TRBJ1-1,.,CASSLATGTEAFF,TGTGCCAGCAGCTTAGCGACGGGCACTGAAGCTTTCTTT
.,TRBV28,TRBJ2-1,TRBD2,CASRSSGTSYNEQFF,TGTGCCAGCAGATCTAGCGGGACCTCCTACAATGAGCAGTTCTTC
.,TRBV7-2,TRBJ1-4,.,CASSPRVNEKLFF,TGTGCCAGCAGCCCGAGGGTTAATGAAAAACTGTTTTTT
once,TRBV9,TRBJ2-7,.,CASSVEQDGPFEQYF,TGTGCCAGCAGCGTAGAACAGGACGGTCCCTTCGAGCAGTACTTC
.,TRBV19,TRBJ2-7,TRBD1,CASSIGRTGRYEQYF,TGTGCCAGTAGTATCGGAAGGACAGGGAGGTACGAGCAGTACTTC
few,TRBV19,TRBJ2-7,TRBD1,CASMAGGSHEQYF,TGTGCCAGTATGGCAGGGGGCTCCCACGAGCAGTACTTC
.,TRBV5-1,TRBJ2-6,.,CASSLGDGGSGANVLTF,TGCGCCAGCAGCTTGGGTGACGGCGGATCTGGGGCCAACGTCCTGACTTTC
few,TRBV29-1,TRBJ2-5,.,CSVEYRQETQYF,TGCAGCGTTGAATACAGACAAGAGACCCAGTACTTC
.,TRBV4-1,TRBJ2-3,TRBD2,CASSHSGGTDTQYF,TGCGCCAGCAGCCATAGCGGGGGCACAGATACGCAGTATTTT
.,TRBV5-1,TRBJ2-5,.,CASSLVEAAGTQYF,TGCGCCAGCAGCTTGGTGGAGGCGGCGGGGACCCAGTACTTC
.,TRBV29-1,TRBJ1-4,.,CSVTVSNEKLFF,TGCAGCGTGACAGTTTCTAATGAAAAACTGTTTTTT
.,TRBV19,TRBJ1-5,TRBD1,CASSIWTGPGQPQHF,TGTGCCAGTAGTATCTGGACAGGGCCGGGTCAGCCCCAGCATTTT
.,TRBV28,TRBJ2-1,TRBD2,CASLGGEAGGYNEQFF,TGTGCCAGTTTGGGGGGGGAGGCGGGGGGTTACAATGAGCAGTTCTTC
.,TRBV6-5,TRBJ2-1,TRBD2,CASSSSRGGYNEQFF,TGTGCCAGCAGTTCTAGCCGGGGGGGCTACAATGAGCAGTTCTTC
.,TRBV30,TRBJ2-7,.,CAWSRGYEQYF,TGTGCCTGGAGCCGGGGCTACGAGCAGTACTTC
.,TRBV6-1,TRBJ2-1,.,CASRIFGSSNEQFF,TGTGCCAGCAGGATATTCGGGAGTTCCAATGAGCAGTTCTTC
.,TRBV4-2,TRBJ2-1,TRBD1,CASSQDLGQGAYNEQFF,TGTGCCAGCAGCCAAGATCTGGGACAGGGGGCCTACAATGAGCAGTTCTTC
.,TRBV5-1,TRBJ2-1,TRBD2,CASSLELRLAGAHNEQFF,TGCGCCAGCAGCTTGGAACTACGACTAGCGGGAGCGCACAATGAGCAGTTCTTC
.,TRBV27,TRBJ2-5,TRBD1,CASSVTGAGETQYF,TGTGCCAGCAGTGTTACAGGGGCCGGCGAGACCCAGTACTTC
.,TRBV6-5,TRBJ2-5,TRBD2,CASSRLAGQETQYF,TGTGCCAGCAGTCGACTAGCGGGGCAAGAGACCCAGTACTTC
.,TRBV30,TRBJ1-3,TRBD1,CAWTQFQGANTIYF,TGTGCCTGGACCCAATTCCAGGGGGCGAACACCATATATTTT
.,TRBV14,TRBJ2-1,TRBD2,CASSPTSGRARSAYNEQFF,TGTGCCAGCAGCCCGACTAGCGGGAGGGCCAGGTCCGCCTACAATGAGCAGTTCTTC